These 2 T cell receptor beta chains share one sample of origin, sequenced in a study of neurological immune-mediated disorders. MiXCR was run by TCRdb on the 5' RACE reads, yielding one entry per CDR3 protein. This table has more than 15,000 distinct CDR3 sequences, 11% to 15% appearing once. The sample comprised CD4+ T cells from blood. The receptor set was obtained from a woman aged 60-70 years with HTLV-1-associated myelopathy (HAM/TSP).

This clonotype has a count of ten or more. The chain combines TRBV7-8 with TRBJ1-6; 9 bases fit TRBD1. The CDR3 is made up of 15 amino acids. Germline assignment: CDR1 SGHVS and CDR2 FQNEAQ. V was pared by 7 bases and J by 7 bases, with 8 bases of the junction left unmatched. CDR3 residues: CASNTDRGGNSPLHF. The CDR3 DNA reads TGTGCCAGCAACACGGACAGGGGAGGGAATTCACCCCTCCACTTT.

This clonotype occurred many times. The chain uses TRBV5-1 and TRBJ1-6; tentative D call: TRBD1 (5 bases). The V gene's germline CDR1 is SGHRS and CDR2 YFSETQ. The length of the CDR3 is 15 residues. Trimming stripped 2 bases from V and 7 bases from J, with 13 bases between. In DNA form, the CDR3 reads TGCGCCAGCAGCTTTACACAGGCGAAGAATTCACCCCTCCACTTT. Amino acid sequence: CASSFTQAKNSPLHF.